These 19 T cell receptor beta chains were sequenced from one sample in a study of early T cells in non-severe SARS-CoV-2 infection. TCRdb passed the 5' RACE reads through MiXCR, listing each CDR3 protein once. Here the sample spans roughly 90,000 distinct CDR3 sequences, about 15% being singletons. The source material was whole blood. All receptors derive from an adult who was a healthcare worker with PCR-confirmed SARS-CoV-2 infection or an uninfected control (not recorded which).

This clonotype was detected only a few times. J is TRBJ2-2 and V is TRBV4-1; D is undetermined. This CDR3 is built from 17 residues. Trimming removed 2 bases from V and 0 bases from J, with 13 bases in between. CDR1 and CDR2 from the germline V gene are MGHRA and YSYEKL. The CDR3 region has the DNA TGCGCCAGCAGCCAATTTGGACCAGCTTCGAACACCGGGGAGCTGTTTTTT. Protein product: CASSQFGPASNTGELFF.

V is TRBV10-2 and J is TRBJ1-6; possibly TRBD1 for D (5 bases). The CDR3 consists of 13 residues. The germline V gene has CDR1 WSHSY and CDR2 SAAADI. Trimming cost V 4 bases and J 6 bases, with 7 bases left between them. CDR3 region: CASSAGTNSPLHF. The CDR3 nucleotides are TGCGCCAGCAGTGCCGGGACTAATTCACCCCTCCACTTT.

The CDR3 is CARGTSGPYNEQFF. DNA of the CDR3: TGTGCCAGAGGGACTAGCGGGCCCTACAATGAGCAGTTCTTC. The chain recombines TRBV12-3 or TRBV12-4 with TRBJ2-1; 12 bases match TRBD2. V trimming: 9 bases; J trimming: 2 bases; junction bases outside the gene matches: 2. This CDR3 has 14 residues.

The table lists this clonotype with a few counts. In DNA form, the CDR3 reads TGTGCCAGCAGCGGACAGAGCTACGAGCAGTACGTC. Translating it yields CASSGQSYEQYV. The J gene is TRBJ2-7, the V gene TRBV5-6, with D perhaps matching TRBD1 (6 bases). The length of the CDR3 is 12 residues. Germline V gives CDR1 SGHDT, CDR2 YYEEEE. Trimming removed 4 bases from V and 3 bases from J, with 8 bases in between.

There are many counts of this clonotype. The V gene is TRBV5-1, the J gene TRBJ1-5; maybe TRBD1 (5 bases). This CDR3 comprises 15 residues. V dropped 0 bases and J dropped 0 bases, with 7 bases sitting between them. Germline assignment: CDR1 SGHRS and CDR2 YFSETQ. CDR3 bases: TGCGCCAGCAGCTTGGTGGGGGATAGCAATCAGCCCCAGCATTTT. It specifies CASSLVGDSNQPQHF.

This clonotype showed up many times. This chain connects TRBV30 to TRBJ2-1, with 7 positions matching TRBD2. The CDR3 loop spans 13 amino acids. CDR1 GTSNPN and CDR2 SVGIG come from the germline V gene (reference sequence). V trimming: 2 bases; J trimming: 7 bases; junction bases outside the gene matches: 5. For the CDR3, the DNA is TGTGCCTGGAGTCGTCTGGGGGGGAATGAGCAGTTCTTC. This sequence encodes CAWSRLGGNEQFF.

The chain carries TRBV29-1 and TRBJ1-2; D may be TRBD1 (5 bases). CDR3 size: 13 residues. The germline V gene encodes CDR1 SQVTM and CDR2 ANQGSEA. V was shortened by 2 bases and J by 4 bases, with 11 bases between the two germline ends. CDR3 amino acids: CSVEIQGFYGYTF. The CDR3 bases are TGCAGCGTTGAAATCCAGGGTTTCTATGGCTACACCTTC.

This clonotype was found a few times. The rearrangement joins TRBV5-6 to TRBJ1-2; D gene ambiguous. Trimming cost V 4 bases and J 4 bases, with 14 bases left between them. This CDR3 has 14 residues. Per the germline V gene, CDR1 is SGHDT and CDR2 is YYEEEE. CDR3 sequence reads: CASSQDTRSYGYTF. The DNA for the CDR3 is TGTGCCAGCAGCCAAGACACTAGAAGCTATGGCTACACCTTC.

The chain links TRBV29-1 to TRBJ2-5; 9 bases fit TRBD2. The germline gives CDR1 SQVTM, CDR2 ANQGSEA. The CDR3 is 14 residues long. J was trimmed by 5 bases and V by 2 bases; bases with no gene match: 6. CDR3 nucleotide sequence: TGCAGCGTTGAATTCCGCGGGGGGGCGGAGACCCAGTACTTC. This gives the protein CSVEFRGGAETQYF.

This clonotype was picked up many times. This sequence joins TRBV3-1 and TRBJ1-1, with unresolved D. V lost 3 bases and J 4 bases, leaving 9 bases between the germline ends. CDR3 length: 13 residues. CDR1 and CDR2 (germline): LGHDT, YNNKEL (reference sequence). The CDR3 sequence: CASSHRSSTEAFF. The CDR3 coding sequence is TGTGCCAGCAGCCACCGCTCCTCCACTGAAGCTTTCTTT.

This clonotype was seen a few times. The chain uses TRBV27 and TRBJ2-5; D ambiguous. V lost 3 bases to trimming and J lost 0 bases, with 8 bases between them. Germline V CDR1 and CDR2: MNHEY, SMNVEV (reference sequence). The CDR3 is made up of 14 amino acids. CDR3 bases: TGTGCCAGCAGTTTTCGTCGGGACCAAGAGACCCAGTACTTC. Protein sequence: CASSFRRDQETQYF.

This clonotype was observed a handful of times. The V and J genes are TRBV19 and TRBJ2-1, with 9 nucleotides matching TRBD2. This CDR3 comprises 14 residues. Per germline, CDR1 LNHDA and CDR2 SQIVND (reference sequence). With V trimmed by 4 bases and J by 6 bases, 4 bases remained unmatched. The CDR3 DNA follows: TGTGCCAGTAGTACCCGACTAGCGGTCAATGAGCAGTTCTTC. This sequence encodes CASSTRLAVNEQFF.

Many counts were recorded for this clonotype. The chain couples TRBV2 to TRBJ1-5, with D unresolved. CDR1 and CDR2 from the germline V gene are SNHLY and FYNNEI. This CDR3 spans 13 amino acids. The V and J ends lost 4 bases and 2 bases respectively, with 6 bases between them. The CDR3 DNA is TGTGCCAGCAGTGCGGAAGGCAATCAGCCCCAGCATTTT. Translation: CASSAEGNQPQHF.

The CDR3 DNA reads TGCAGTGCGGAGACAGGGAATTTTGGGAATGAGCAGTTCTTC. It translates to CSAETGNFGNEQFF. The chain carries TRBV20-1 and TRBJ2-1; 7 positions agree with TRBD1. The CDR3 covers 14 residues. V shed 6 bases, J shed 7 bases, and the junction held 12 bases outside the gene matches. Germline values: CDR1 DFQATT, CDR2 SNEGSKA (reference sequence).

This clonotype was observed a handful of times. CDR3 sequence (DNA): TGTGCCAGCAGCCGAAGGCAAGGGTCTGGAAATGAGCAGTTCTTC. Its translation: CASSRRQGSGNEQFF. The J gene is TRBJ2-1, the V gene TRBV6-1; D is unclear. CDR1 is MNHNS and CDR2 is SASEGT in the germline V gene. V shed 6 bases and J shed 7 bases, with 19 bases lying between them. The CDR3 runs 15 residues.

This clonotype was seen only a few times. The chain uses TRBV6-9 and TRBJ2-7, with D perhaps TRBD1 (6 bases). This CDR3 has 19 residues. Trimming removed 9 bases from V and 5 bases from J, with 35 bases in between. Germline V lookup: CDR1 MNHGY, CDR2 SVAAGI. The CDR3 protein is CASGLTPWRTGRSWDEQYV. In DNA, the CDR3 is TGTGCCAGTGGCTTAACTCCATGGCGAACAGGGAGATCTTGGGACGAGCAGTACGTC.

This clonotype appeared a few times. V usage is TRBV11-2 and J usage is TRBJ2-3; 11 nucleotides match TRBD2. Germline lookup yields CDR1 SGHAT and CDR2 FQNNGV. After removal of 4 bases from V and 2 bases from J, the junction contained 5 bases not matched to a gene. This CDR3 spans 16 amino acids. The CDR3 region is CASSWIAGGDTDTQYF. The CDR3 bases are TGTGCCAGCAGCTGGATAGCGGGGGGGGACACAGATACGCAGTATTTT.

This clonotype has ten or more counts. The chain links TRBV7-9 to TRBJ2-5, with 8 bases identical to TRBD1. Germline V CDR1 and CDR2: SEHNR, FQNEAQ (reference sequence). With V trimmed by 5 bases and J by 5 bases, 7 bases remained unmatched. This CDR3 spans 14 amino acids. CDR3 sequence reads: CASSARQGSETQYF. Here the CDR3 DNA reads TGTGCCAGCAGCGCGAGACAGGGGTCCGAGACCCAGTACTTC.

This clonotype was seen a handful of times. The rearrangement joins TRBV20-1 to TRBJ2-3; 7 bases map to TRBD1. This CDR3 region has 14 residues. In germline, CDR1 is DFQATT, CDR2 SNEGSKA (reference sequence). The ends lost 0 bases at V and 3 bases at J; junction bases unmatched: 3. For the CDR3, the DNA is TGCAGTGCTAGAGATGGCAGGGGGACAGATACGCAGTATTTT. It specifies CSARDGRGTDTQYF.